This T cell receptor (beta chain) was identified during a study of T cells after yellow fever vaccination. Study results and caveats: One caveat is that FACS-sorted repertoires could contain abundant clonotypes contaminating from the bulk population. A small share of clonotypes appeared in both CD4 and CD8 compartments. A large majority of primary-vaccination clones showed up again after the booster (roughly 96% CD4, around 90% CD8).

Trimming took 5 bases from V and 5 from J, leaving 9 bases between them. CDR3 length equals 12 residues. Germline V gives CDR1 SGHVS, CDR2 FQNEAQ. The study made its TCR cDNA through 5'RACE template switching. That step introduced a universal primer site along with UMIs. Using its own MiXCR run on the 5' RACE reads, TCRdb lists one record per CDR3 protein. The sample gives about 330,000 distinct CDR3 sequences, roughly 7% of which show up once; 15% to 20% is in the top ten. This clonotype was recorded many times. Its antigen is unknown. The genes are TRBV7-8 and TRBJ2-5; D is uncertain. The sequences come from PBMCs, collected about 41 days after the first yellow fever vaccination. This clonotype originated in a man aged 18 to 29 who received the YFV17D yellow fever vaccine. The DNA of the CDR3 is TGTGCCAGCAGCGCCCCAAGGGAGACCCAGTACTTC. Its protein is CASSAPRETQYF.